This T cell receptor beta chain was observed in a study of T cell repertoires in cytomegalovirus infection. Looking at the study overall: Public TCR beta signatures indicated both CMV infection and matching HLA type. Study-wide results and caveats: HLA-C-restricted CMV-specific TCR beta clonotypes prevailed in the ex vivo response.

This clonotype was seen a handful of times. The antigen remains unidentified. Germline V CDR1 and CDR2: SGHTA, FQGNSA. The CDR3 consists of 16 residues. Losses at the gene ends were 0 bases for V and 14 bases for J; bases not matched to a gene: 10. TCRdb used MiXCR to reprocess the reads, holding one entry per CDR3 protein. The sample holds roughly 570,000 distinct CDR3 sequences, around two fifths seen once. The chain is built from TRBV7-2 and TRBJ2-3; 14 positions agree with TRBD2. The sample was cultured PBMCs, taken from culture after CMV antigen stimulation. The clonotype comes from a human donor in good health (CMV status not recorded). Some clones in this sample may be carry-over from other donors' samples. The CDR3 nucleotides read TGTGCCAGCAGCTTAGCGACCCAGACTAGCGGGGGGGCACGGTATTTT. The encoded protein is CASSLATQTSGGARYF.